The clone carrying this TCR beta chain was seen only a few times. Its antigen is undetermined. Unique molecular identifiers tagged the TCRbeta library. TCRdb reprocessed the PCR reads with MiXCR, giving one entry per CDR3 protein. The sample has about 900,000 distinct CDR3 sequences, about 31% seen once. This sample was taken from a study of T-cell reconstitution after alpha-beta-depleted transplantation in children. Whole-study findings and limits: Several patients had high TCRbeta diversity at day 60; it came from surviving recipient T cells and thymic progenitors. About two months after transplant, alpha-beta T cells reportedly came from several hundred expanded graft clones.

Germline V gene data show CDR1 as MDHEN and CDR2 as SYDVKM. The CDR3 spans 17 residues. Losses at the gene ends were 2 bases for V and 4 bases for J; bases not matched to a gene: 12. The chain couples TRBV28 to TRBJ2-3, with 7 positions matching TRBD1. This TCR was recovered from a boy under two years old who had a stem cell transplant for SCID, so the T cells may come from the graft donor. The specimen was PBMCs, mostly from graft donor cells, collected 360 days after TCRalphabeta/CD19-depleted stem cell transplant. The CDR3 DNA follows: TGTGCCAGCAGTTTAAATGTGGTCAGGGACAGCGCAGATACGCAGTATTTT. It codes for CASSLNVVRDSADTQYF. Variable domain in full (rest from reference TRBV28 and TRBJ2-3): DVKVTQSSRYLVKRTGEKVFLECVQDMDHENMFWYRQDPGLGLRLIYFSYDVKMKEKGDIPEGYSVSREKKERFSLILESASTNQTSMYLCASSLNVVRDSADTQYFGPGTRLTVL.